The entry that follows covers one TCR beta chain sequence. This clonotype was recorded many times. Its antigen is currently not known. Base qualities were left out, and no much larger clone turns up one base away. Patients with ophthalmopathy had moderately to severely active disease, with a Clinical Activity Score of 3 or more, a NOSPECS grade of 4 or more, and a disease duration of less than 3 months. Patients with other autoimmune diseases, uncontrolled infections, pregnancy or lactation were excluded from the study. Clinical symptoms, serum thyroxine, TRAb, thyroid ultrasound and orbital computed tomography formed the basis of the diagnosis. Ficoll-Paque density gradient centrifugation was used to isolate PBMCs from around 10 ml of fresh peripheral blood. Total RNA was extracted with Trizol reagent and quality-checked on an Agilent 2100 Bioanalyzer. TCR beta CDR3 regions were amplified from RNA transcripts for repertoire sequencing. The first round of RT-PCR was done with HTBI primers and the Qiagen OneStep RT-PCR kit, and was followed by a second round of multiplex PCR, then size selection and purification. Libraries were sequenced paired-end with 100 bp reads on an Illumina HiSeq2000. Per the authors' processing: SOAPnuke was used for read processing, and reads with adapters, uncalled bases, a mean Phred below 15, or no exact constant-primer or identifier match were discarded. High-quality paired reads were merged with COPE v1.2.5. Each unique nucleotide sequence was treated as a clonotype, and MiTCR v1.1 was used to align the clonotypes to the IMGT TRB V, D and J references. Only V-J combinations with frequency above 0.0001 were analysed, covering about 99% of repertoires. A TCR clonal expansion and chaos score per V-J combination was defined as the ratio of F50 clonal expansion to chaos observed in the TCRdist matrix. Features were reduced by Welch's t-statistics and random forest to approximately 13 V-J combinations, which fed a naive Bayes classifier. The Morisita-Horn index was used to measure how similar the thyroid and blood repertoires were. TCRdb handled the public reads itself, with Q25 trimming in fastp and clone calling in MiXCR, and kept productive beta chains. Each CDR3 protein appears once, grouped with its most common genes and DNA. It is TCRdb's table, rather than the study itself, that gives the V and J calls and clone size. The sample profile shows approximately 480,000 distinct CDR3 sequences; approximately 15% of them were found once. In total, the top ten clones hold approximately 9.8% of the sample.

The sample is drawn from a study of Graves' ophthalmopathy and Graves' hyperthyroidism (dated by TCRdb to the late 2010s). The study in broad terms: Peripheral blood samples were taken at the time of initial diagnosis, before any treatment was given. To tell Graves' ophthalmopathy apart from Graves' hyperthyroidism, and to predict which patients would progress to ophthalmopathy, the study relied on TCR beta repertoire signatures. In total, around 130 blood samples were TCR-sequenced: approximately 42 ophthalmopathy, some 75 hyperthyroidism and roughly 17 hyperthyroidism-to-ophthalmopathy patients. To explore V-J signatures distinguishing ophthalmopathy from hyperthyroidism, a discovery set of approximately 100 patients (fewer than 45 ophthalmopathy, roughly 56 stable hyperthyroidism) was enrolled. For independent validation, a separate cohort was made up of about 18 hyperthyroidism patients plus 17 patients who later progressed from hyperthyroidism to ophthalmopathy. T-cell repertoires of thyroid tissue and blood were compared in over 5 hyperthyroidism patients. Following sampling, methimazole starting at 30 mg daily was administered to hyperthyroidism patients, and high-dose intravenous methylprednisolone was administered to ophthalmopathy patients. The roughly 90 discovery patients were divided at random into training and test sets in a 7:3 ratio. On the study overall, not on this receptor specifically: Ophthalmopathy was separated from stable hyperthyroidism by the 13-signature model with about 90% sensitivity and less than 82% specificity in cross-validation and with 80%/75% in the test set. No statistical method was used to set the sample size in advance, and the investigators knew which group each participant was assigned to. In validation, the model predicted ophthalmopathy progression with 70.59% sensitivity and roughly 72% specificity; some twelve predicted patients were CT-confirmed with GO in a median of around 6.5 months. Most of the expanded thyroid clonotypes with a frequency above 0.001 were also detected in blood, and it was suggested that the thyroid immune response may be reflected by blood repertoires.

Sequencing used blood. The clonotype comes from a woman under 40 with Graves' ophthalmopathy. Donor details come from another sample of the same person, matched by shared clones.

CDR3 sequence: CSGGAQETQYF. Read as DNA, the sequence is TGCAGTGGGGGGGCCCAAGAGACCCAGTACTTC. Recombination linked TRBV20-1 to TRBJ2-5; the D gene cannot be resolved beyond TRBD1 or TRBD2, each matching 6 bases. The germline V gene (reference sequence) yields DFQATT for CDR1 and SNEGSKA for CDR2. V loses 7 bases, J loses 1 base, and the germline ends lie 7 bases apart. The CDR3 sequence holds 11 residues, the cysteine and phenylalanine included. The read is trimmed to its CDR3 DNA, 33 bases read in frame from base 1.